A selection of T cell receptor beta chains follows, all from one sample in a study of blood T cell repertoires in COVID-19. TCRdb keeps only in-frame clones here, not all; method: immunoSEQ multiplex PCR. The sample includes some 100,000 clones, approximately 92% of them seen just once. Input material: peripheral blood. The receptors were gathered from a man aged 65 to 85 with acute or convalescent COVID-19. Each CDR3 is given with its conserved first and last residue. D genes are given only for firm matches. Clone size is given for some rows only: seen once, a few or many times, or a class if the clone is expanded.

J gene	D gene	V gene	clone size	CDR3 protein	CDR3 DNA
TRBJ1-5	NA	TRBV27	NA	CASSNRESNQPQHF	TGTGCCAGCAGTAACAGGGAGAGCAATCAGCCCCAGCATTTT
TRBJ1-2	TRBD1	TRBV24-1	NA	CATSDNGQARGYTF	TGTGCCACCAGTGACAACGGACAGGCCAGGGGCTACACCTTC
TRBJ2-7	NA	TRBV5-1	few	CASSLVSHEEQYF	TGCGCCAGCAGCTTGGTTTCCCATGAGGAGCAGTACTTC
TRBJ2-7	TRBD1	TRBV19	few	CASRGTATYEQYF	TGTGCCAGTAGAGGGACAGCAACCTACGAGCAGTACTTC
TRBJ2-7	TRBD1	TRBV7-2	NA	CASSLVTGGSEQYF	TGTGCCAGCAGCTTAGTAACAGGGGGCAGCGAGCAGTACTTC
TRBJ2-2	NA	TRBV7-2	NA	CASSLETLTGELFF	TGTGCCAGCAGCTTAGAGACACTCACCGGGGAGCTGTTTTTT
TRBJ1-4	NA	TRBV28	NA	CASSLPVRGVEKLFF	TGTGCCAGCAGTTTACCCGTGAGAGGAGTAGAAAAACTGTTTTTT
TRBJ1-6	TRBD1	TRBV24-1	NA	CATSDRTGGLGDSPLHF	TGTGCCACCAGTGACCGTACAGGGGGTCTAGGAGATTCACCCCTCCACTTT
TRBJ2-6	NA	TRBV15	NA	CATSRDWGPGSGANVLTF	TGTGCCACCAGCAGAGATTGGGGGCCGGGAAGTGGGGCCAACGTCCTGACTTTC
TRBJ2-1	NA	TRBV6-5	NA	CASSYSRLSEQFF	TGTGCCAGCAGTTACTCGAGGCTAAGTGAGCAGTTCTTC
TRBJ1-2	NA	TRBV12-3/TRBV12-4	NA	CASSLSRVHGYTF	TGTGCCAGCAGTTTAAGCAGGGTACATGGCTACACCTTC
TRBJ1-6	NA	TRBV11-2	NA	CASSPRQNYNSPLHF	TGTGCCAGCAGCCCCAGACAGAATTATAATTCACCCCTCCACTTT
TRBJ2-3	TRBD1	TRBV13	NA	CASSYGQASTDTQYF	TGTGCCAGCAGCTACGGACAGGCTAGCACAGATACGCAGTATTTT
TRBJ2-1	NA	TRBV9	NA	CASSVQGPYNEQFF	TGTGCCAGCAGCGTCCAGGGTCCGTACAATGAGCAGTTCTTC
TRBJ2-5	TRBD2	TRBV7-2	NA	CASSLSPGGRVETQYF	TGTGCCAGCAGCTTGTCTCCGGGGGGGCGAGTGGAGACCCAGTACTTC
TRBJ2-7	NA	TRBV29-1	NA	CSVETGPSYEQYF	TGCAGCGTTGAAACAGGGCCCTCCTACGAGCAGTACTTC
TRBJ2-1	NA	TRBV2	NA	CASSRLFPFNEQFF	TGTGCCAGCAGTAGACTATTCCCCTTCAATGAGCAGTTCTTC
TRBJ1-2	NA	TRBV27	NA	CATRGFTNYGYTF	TGTGCAACCCGGGGGTTTACCAACTATGGCTACACCTTC
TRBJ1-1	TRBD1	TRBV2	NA	CVGGGWSTEAFF	TGTGTAGGAGGGGGCTGGAGTACTGAAGCTTTCTTT
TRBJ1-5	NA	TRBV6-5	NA	CASSYRGFGQPQHF	TGTGCCAGCAGTTACCGGGGGTTTGGTCAGCCCCAGCATTTT
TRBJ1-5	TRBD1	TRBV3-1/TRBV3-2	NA	CASSLSGTGRKPQHF	TGTGCCAGCAGCCTCTCCGGGACAGGGAGGAAGCCCCAGCATTTT
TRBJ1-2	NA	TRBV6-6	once	CASGGVNYGYTF	TGTGCCAGCGGGGGGGTTAACTATGGCTACACCTTC
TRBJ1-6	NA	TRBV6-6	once	CASSYNTTPLHF	TGTGCCAGCAGTTACAACACGACACCCCTCCACTTT
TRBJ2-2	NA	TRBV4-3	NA	CASSQQGRIGELFF	TGCGCCAGCAGCCAACAGGGGCGGATCGGGGAGCTGTTTTTT
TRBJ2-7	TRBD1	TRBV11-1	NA	CASSFDRGYEQYF	TGTGCCAGCAGCTTCGACAGGGGCTACGAGCAGTACTTC
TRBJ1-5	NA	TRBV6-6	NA	CASSRRFTGQPQHF	TGTGCCAGCAGCCGCCGGTTTACTGGTCAGCCCCAGCATTTT
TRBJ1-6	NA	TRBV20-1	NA	CSASLWGGSSYNSPLHF	TGCAGTGCTAGTCTGTGGGGGGGGAGCTCCTATAATTCACCCCTCCACTTT
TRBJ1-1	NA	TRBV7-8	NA	CASSLAQGAAEAFF	TGTGCCAGCAGCTTAGCCCAGGGCGCCGCTGAAGCTTTCTTT
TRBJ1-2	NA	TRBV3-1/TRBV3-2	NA	CASSLAGNYGYTF	TGTGCCAGCAGCCTGGCAGGTAACTATGGCTACACCTTC
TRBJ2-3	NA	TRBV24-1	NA	CATSDLRSSSGFYGSDTQYF	TGTGCCACCAGTGATTTGCGGAGCAGTAGCGGCTTCTATGGGTCAGATACGCAGTATTTT
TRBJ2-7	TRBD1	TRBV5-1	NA	CASSATGGTFYEQYF	TGCGCCAGCAGCGCGACAGGGGGTACTTTCTACGAGCAGTACTTC
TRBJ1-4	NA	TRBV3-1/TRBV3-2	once	CASSQRGGGRGEKLFF	TGTGCCAGCAGCCAACGAGGCGGGGGACGGGGAGAAAAACTGTTTTTT
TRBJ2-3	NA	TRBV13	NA	CASSLGGAFTDTQYF	TGTGCCAGCAGCTTAGGGGGCGCCTTCACAGATACGCAGTATTTT
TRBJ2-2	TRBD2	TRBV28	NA	CASSSPGLAVKGSGELFF	TGTGCCAGCAGTTCCCCCGGACTAGCGGTTAAGGGGTCGGGGGAGCTGTTTTTT
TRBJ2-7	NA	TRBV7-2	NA	CASSLVFKPIEQYF	TGTGCCAGCAGCTTAGTTTTTAAACCTATCGAGCAGTACTTC
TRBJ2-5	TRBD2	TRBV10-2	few	CASQGGLAGYKETQYF	TGCGCCAGTCAGGGCGGACTAGCGGGATATAAGGAGACCCAGTACTTC
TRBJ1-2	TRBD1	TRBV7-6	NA	CASSSGQGRDYGYTF	TGTGCCAGCAGCTCTGGACAGGGACGGGACTATGGCTACACCTTC